Listed below are T cell receptor beta chains from one sample, sequenced in a study of identifying expanded T cells in peripheral blood. Sequencing was performed with immunoSEQ multiplex PCR; in TCRdb, only in-frame clones are kept and a portion is missing. The sample yields 45,000 to 75,000 clones, roughly four fifths seen once. Sequences were obtained from blood. Receptor source: a person between 18 and 70 years old in good health. Both conserved end residues are part of each CDR3. Each record gives: J gene, V gene, clone size, D gene, CDR3 DNA, CDR3 protein. The D gene is left open where the match is weak. Expanded clones get a size class; other rows say once, few or many, or leave the size out.

>TRBJ2-5|TRBV19|few|TRBD1
TGTGCCAGTGGTAGACAGGGGGCTCTAGAGACCCAGTACTTC
CASGRQGALETQYF
>TRBJ2-2|TRBV10-2|-|TRBD1
TGCGCCAGCAGGGGACAGGGGAACACCGGGGAGCTGTTTTTT
CASRGQGNTGELFF
>TRBJ2-3|TRBV19|-|-
TGTGCCAGTAGTCCCTCCGACCCTTCAGGTTACGGCACAGATACGCAGTATTTT
CASSPSDPSGYGTDTQYF
>TRBJ2-7|TRBV13|-|-
TGTGCCAGCAGTGGGGGGACCCTTACCTCCTACGAGCAGTACTTC
CASSGGTLTSYEQYF
>TRBJ1-1|TRBV6-1|-|-
TGTGCCAGCAGTGATACGAGTCGGAACACTGAAGCTTTCTTT
CASSDTSRNTEAFF
>TRBJ2-2|TRBV18|-|TRBD1
TGTGCCAGCCGACAGGCGGGACAGGGGAACACCGGGGAGCTGTTTTTT
CASRQAGQGNTGELFF
>TRBJ1-5|TRBV5-6|-|TRBD1
TGTGCCAGCAGCCGGACAGGGGTCTATAGCAATCAGCCCCAGCATTTT
CASSRTGVYSNQPQHF
>TRBJ2-3|TRBV20-1|-|-
TGCAGTGCTAGAGACACAGATACGCAGTATTTT
CSARDTDTQYF
>TRBJ2-2|TRBV5-1|once|-
TGCGCCAGCAGCTCAACCTATAGCGGAACGAACACCGGGGAGCTGTTTTTT
CASSSTYSGTNTGELFF
>TRBJ1-3|TRBV29-1|once|-
TGCAGCGTTGAGATACTCTCTGGAAACACCATATATTTT
CSVEILSGNTIYF
>TRBJ2-3|TRBV20-1|-|-
TGCAGTGCTAGAGACAGATTCGGGGAGTATTTT
CSARDRFGEYF
>TRBJ1-2|TRBV5-6|few|-
TGTGCCAGCAGCTTGGCGCACAGGGATAACTATGGCTACACCTTC
CASSLAHRDNYGYTF
>TRBJ2-3|TRBV30|once|-
TGTGCCTGGAGTGTTCGAGCGGGCACAGATACGCAGTATTTT
CAWSVRAGTDTQYF
>TRBJ2-5|TRBV5-8|-|-
TGTGCCAGCAGCTTTGGGACCAGTGGAGAGACCCAGTACTTC
CASSFGTSGETQYF
>TRBJ1-2|TRBV29-1|-|TRBD1
TGCAGCGTTGAAGTTTCGGACAGGGGGCTGGGCTACACCTTC
CSVEVSDRGLGYTF
>TRBJ2-5|TRBV6-6|-|TRBD2
TGTGCCAGCAGTGCCACGGGGGGAGGAGAGACCCAGTACTTC
CASSATGGGETQYF
>TRBJ2-1|TRBV30|-|-
TGTGCCTGGAGTGGGGGGTACAATGAGCAGTTCTTC
CAWSGGYNEQFF
>TRBJ1-1|TRBV11-3|-|TRBD1
TGTGCCAGCAGCTCAGGACAGGGAAGCGACACTGAAGCTTTCTTT
CASSSGQGSDTEAFF
>TRBJ2-1|TRBV29-1|once|-
TGCAGCGTTCGGTCAGAGGCGAATGAGCAGTTCTTC
CSVRSEANEQFF
>TRBJ1-4|TRBV29-1|-|-
TGCAGCGTTGAAAGGGATGGGGGGAGGAATGAAAAACTGTTTTTT
CSVERDGGRNEKLFF
>TRBJ2-3|TRBV28|-|-
TGTGCCAGCAGTTTACCTCAGGGGATCGTAAATACGCAGTATTTT
CASSLPQGIVNTQYF
>TRBJ2-7|TRBV6-1|-|-
TGTGCCAGTTTCGGGGCAGGGCCTTACGAGCAGTACTTC
CASFGAGPYEQYF
>TRBJ2-5|TRBV2|-|TRBD2
TGTGCGACCGGGACTAGTTATGTGAAGACCCAGTACTTC
CATGTSYVKTQYF
>TRBJ1-4|TRBV6-1|-|TRBD1
TGTGCCAGCAGTGAGGGACAGGGGGCTGAAAAACTGTTTTTT
CASSEGQGAEKLFF
>TRBJ2-7|TRBV25-1|-|TRBD1
TGTGCGGCAAGTGACAGGGACCACGAGCAGTACTTC
CAASDRDHEQYF
>TRBJ1-2|TRBV19|-|-
TGTGCCAGTAGGTTCAGATATGGCTACACCTTC
CASRFRYGYTF
>TRBJ2-4|TRBV11-3|-|-
TGTGCCAGCAGCGCAGCCACCGTCGGTCAGTACTTC
CASSAATVGQYF
>TRBJ1-2|TRBV19|-|-
TGTGCCAGTAGTATTGGATCCGCCAACTATGGCTACACCTTC
CASSIGSANYGYTF
>TRBJ1-2|TRBV9|-|-
TGTGCCAGCAGCGTAGGGGCAGCTTCTAACTATGGCTACACCTTC
CASSVGAASNYGYTF
>TRBJ1-6|TRBV27|-|-
TGTGCCAGCAGTTTAGGCAGAACCAGCTCCTATAATTCACCCCTCCACTTT
CASSLGRTSSYNSPLHF
>TRBJ2-5|TRBV30|-|-
TGTGCCTGCGAAGTGACAGGACAAGAGACCCAGTACTTC
CACEVTGQETQYF
>TRBJ1-1|TRBV6-1|few|-
TGTGCCAGCAGCCTGGGGGCGAACACTGAAGCTTTCTTT
CASSLGANTEAFF
>TRBJ1-3|TRBV5-1|-|-
TGCGCCAGCAGGGACTCTGGAAACACCATATATTTT
CASRDSGNTIYF
>TRBJ1-5|TRBV28|-|-
TGTGCCAGCAGTTTATGGTCAACCCCTACAGGGTCGGGCTTGAATCAGCCCCAGCATTTT
CASSLWSTPTGSGLNQPQHF
>TRBJ1-2|TRBV6-5|-|-
TGTGCCAGCAGTTCGAATCCGACAGCGGCGAACTATGGCTACACCTTC
CASSSNPTAANYGYTF
>TRBJ1-5|TRBV30|-|-
TGTGCCTGGAGTACCGGGGGCGGGAATCAGCCCCAGCATTTT
CAWSTGGGNQPQHF
>TRBJ1-2|TRBV5-6|-|-
TGTGCCAGCAGCCCCGGGGGTTTCGACTATGGCTACACCTTC
CASSPGGFDYGYTF
>TRBJ2-3|TRBV30|-|-
TGTGCCTGGAGTGTACTGACATCCACAGATACGCAGTATTTT
CAWSVLTSTDTQYF
>TRBJ2-7|TRBV6-5|-|TRBD1
TGTGCCAGCGGTACAGGGGGGATCTCCTACGAGCAGTACTTC
CASGTGGISYEQYF
>TRBJ1-2|TRBV21-1|-|-
TGTGCCAGCACCAAAGAAAATCGGCTTTCGACGGCAGGGAGAGCGGAAGGCTACACCTTC
CASTKENRLSTAGRAEGYTF
>TRBJ2-3|TRBV21-1|-|-
TGTGCCAGCAGCCCACAGGGGAGGAGCACAGATACGCAGTATTTT
CASSPQGRSTDTQYF
>TRBJ1-2|TRBV14|-|-
TGTGCCAGCAGCCCCGAGGCTTTCGCTAACTATGGCTACACCTTC
CASSPEAFANYGYTF
>TRBJ2-1|TRBV5-4|-|-
TGTGCCCACCATGCGGGTGGGGTTGAGCAGTTCTTC
CAHHAGGVEQFF
>TRBJ2-7|TRBV6-5|-|-
TGTGCCAGCAGTTATGGCCGGGCAGCCTACGAGCAGTACTTC
CASSYGRAAYEQYF
>TRBJ2-7|TRBV28|once|TRBD2
TGTGCCAGCGGGCGACTAGCGCGGGAGCAGTACTTC
CASGRLAREQYF
>TRBJ1-5|TRBV19|medium-sized|-
TGTGCCAGCTCCTCTATGGGGCAGCAAAATCAGCCCCAGCATTTT
CASSSMGQQNQPQHF
>TRBJ2-2|TRBV19|-|-
TGTGCCAGTAGTGCCTCCTTCAGGGGCACCGGGGAGCTGTTTTTT
CASSASFRGTGELFF
>TRBJ1-4|TRBV6-4|once|-
TGTGCGGACCAGCACTGGGGGGAGGGTGTGGGTGAAAAACTGTTTTTT
CADQHWGEGVGEKLFF
>TRBJ1-2|TRBV2|-|TRBD1
TGTGCCAGCGTGCTAACAGGGGGCGGGTATGGCTACACCTTC
CASVLTGGGYGYTF
>TRBJ2-7|TRBV15|-|TRBD2
TGTGCCACCAGCCCTCTGCGGACTAGCGGGAGATACGAGCAGTACTTC
CATSPLRTSGRYEQYF
>TRBJ1-6|TRBV25-1|once|TRBD1
TGTGCCAGCAGTGAATACCCGGGACAGGGGAATTCACCCCTCCACTTT
CASSEYPGQGNSPLHF
>TRBJ1-1|TRBV5-1|-|-
TGCGCCAGCAGACAGAGGGGGAACACTGAAGCTTTCTTT
CASRQRGNTEAFF
>TRBJ2-7|TRBV7-2|-|TRBD2
TGTGCCAGCAGCCCTGCGGGGAGCGGGAGTCCCCACGAGCAGTACTTC
CASSPAGSGSPHEQYF
>TRBJ2-3|TRBV7-2|-|-
TGTGCCAGCAGCCAGAGATCGCACTGGGGAGATACGCAGTATTTT
CASSQRSHWGDTQYF
>TRBJ2-7|TRBV6-5|-|TRBD2
TGTGCCAGCAGGTCACTAGCGGGAGGCGAGTACGAGCAGTACTTC
CASRSLAGGEYEQYF
>TRBJ1-4|TRBV21-1|-|-
TGTGCCAGCAGCCTCCGGTCCGGCAGGGCCGATGAAAAACTGTTTTTT
CASSLRSGRADEKLFF
>TRBJ1-2|TRBV6-5|few|TRBD1
TGTGCCAGCAGCCAGGACAGGGTGCGGGGCTACACCTTC
CASSQDRVRGYTF
>TRBJ2-7|TRBV6-6|-|-
TGTGCCAGCAGTTACTCCGACGGGGGATCCTACGAGCAGTACTTC
CASSYSDGGSYEQYF
>TRBJ2-5|TRBV7-9|-|-
TGTGCCAGCAGCTACTCCGACAGTATCCAAGAGACCCAGTACTTC
CASSYSDSIQETQYF
>TRBJ2-3|TRBV10-3|-|TRBD2
TGTGCCATTGGGTTAGCGGGAGGTGGAGATACGCAGTATTTT
CAIGLAGGGDTQYF